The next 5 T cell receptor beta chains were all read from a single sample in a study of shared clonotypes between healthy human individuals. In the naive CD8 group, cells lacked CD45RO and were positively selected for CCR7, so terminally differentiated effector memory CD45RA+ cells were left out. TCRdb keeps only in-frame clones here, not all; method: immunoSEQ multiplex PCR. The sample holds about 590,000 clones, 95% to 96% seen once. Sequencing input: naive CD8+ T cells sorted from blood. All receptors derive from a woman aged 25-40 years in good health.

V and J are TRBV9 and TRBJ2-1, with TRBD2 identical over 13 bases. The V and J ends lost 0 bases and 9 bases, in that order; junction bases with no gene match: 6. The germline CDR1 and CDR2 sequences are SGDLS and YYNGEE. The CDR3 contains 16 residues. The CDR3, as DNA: TGTGCCAGCAGCGTAGTGGGGACTAGCGGGAAGGGTGAGCAGTTCTTC. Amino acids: CASSVVGTSGKGEQFF.

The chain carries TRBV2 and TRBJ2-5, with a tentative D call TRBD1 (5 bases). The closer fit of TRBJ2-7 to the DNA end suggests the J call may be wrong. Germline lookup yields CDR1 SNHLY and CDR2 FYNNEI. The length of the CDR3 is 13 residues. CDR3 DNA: TGTGCCAGCACTCTAGGACAAGCCTACGAGCAGTACTTC. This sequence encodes CASTLGQAYEQYF.

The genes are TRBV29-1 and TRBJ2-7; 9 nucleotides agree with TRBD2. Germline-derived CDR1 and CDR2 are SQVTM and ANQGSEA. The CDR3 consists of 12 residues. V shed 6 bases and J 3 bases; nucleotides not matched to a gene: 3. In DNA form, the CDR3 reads TGCAGCGTGGCGCGGGAGGGCTACGAGCAGTACTTC. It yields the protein CSVAREGYEQYF.

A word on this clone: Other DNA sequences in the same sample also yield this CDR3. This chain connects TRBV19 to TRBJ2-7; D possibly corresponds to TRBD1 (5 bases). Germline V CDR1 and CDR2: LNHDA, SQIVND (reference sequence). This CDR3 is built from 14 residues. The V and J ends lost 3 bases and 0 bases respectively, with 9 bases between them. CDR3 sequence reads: CASSITGNSYEQYF. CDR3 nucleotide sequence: TGTGCCAGTAGTATCACAGGTAACTCCTACGAGCAGTACTTC. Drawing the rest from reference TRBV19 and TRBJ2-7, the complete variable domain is DGGITQSPKYLFRKEGQNVTLSCEQNLNHDAMYWYRQDPGQGLRLIYYSQIVNDFQKGDIAEGYSVSREKKESFPLTVTSAQKNPTAFYLCASSITGNSYEQYFGPGTRLTVT.

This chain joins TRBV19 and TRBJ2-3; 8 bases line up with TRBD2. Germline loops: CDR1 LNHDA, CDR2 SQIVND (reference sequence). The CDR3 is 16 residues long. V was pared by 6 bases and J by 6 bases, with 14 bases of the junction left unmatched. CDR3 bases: TGTGCCAGTAGCCCCAATAGCGGGGCATGGGGGGATACGCAGTATTTT. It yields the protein CASSPNSGAWGDTQYF.